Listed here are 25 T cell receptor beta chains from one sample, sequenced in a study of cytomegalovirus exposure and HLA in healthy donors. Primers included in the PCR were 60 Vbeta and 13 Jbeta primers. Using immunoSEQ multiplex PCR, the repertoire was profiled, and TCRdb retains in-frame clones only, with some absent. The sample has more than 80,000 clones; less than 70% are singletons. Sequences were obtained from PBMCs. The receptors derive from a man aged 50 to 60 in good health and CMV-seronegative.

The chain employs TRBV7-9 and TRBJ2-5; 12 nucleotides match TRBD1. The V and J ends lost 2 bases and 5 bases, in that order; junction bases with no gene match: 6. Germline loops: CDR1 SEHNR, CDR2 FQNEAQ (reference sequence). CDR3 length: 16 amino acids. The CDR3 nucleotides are TGTGCCAGCAGCTTACCGGGACAGGGGGCCGGGGAGACCCAGTACTTC. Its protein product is CASSLPGQGAGETQYF.

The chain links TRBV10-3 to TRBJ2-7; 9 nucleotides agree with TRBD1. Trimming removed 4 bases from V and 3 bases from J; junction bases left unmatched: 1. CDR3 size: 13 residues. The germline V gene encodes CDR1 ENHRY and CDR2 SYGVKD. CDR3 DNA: TGTGCCATCAGTGGGACAGGGGTCTACGAGCAGTACTTC. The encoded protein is CAISGTGVYEQYF.

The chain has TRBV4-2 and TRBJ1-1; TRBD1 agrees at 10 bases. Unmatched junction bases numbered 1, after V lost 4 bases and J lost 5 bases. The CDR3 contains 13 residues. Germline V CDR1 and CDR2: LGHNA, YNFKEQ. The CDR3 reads CASSRTGGTEAFF. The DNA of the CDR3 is TGTGCCAGCAGCCGGACAGGGGGGACTGAAGCTTTCTTT.

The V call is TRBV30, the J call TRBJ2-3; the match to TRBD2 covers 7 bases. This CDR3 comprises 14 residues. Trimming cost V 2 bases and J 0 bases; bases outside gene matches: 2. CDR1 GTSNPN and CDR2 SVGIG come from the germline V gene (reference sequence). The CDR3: CAWSRGVSTDTQYF. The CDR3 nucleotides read TGTGCCTGGAGTCGGGGGGTTAGCACAGATACGCAGTATTTT.

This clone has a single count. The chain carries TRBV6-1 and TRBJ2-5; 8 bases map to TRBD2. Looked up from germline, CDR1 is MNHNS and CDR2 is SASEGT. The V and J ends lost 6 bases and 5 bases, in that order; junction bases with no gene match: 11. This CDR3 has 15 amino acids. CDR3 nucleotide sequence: TGTGCCAGCAGCTCCGGACTAGCCTCGGGGGAGACCCAGTACTTC. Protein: CASSSGLASGETQYF.

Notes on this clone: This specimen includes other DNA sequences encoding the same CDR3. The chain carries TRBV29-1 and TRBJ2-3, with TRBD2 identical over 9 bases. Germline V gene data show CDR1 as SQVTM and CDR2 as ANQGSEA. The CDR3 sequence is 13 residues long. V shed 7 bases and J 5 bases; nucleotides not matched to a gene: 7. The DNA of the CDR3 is TGCAGCGCTCAAGCGGGGGGAGTAGATACGCAGTATTTT. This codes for CSAQAGGVDTQYF.

The CDR3 nucleotides are TGTGCCAGCAGCCCGGGGACTAGCTGGAGGCAGTATTTT. Protein: CASSPGTSWRQYF. The V gene is TRBV11-3, the J gene TRBJ2-3; 9 nucleotides match TRBD2. The CDR3 consists of 13 residues. Germline V CDR1 and CDR2: SGHNT, YENEEA. J lost 11 bases, V lost 5 bases, and 8 bases had no gene match.

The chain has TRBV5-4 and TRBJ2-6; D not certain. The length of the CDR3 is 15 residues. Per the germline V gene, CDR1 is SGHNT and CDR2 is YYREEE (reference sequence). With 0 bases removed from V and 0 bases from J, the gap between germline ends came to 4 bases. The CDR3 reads CASSLGASGANVLTF. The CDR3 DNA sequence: TGTGCCAGCAGCTTGGGGGCCTCTGGGGCCAACGTCCTGACTTTC.

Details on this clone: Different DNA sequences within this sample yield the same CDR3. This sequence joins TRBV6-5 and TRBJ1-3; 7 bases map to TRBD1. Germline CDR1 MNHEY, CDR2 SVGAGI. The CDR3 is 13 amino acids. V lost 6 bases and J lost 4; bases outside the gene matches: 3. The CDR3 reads CASRTGLGNTIYF. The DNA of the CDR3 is TGTGCCAGCAGGACAGGGTTGGGAAACACCATATATTTT.

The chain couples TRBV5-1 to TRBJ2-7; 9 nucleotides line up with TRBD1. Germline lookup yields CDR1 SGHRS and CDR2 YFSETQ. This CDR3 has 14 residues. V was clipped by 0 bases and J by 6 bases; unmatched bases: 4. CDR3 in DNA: TGCGCCAGCAGCTTGGGGGACAGGGAGGGCGAGCAGTACGTC. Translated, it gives CASSLGDREGEQYV.

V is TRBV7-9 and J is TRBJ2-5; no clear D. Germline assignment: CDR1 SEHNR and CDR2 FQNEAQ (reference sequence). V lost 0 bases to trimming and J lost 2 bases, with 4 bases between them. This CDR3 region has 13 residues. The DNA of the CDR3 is TGTGCCAGCAGCTTAGCACAGCAAGAGACCCAGTACTTC. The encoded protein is CASSLAQQETQYF.

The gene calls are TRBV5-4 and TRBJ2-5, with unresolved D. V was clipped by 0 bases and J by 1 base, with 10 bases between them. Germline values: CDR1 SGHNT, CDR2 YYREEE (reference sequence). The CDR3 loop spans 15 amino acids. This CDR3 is CASSLGAGSQETQYF. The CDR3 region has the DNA TGTGCCAGCAGCTTGGGGGCCGGCAGCCAAGAGACCCAGTACTTC.

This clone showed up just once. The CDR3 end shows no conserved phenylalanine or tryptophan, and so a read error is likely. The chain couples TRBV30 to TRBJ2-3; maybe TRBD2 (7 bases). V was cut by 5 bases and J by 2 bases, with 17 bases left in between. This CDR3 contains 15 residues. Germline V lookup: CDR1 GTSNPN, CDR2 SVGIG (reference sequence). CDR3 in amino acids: CAWGIMGGHTDTQYV. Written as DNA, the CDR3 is TGTGCCTGGGGGATAATGGGGGGGCACACAGATACGCAGTATGTT.

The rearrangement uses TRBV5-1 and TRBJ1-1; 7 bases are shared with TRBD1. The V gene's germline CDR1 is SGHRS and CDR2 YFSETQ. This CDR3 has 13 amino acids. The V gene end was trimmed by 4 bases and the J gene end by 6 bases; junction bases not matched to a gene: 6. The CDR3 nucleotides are TGCGCCAGCAGCCCCGGGACAGCCGCTGAAGCTTTCTTT. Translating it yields CASSPGTAAEAFF.

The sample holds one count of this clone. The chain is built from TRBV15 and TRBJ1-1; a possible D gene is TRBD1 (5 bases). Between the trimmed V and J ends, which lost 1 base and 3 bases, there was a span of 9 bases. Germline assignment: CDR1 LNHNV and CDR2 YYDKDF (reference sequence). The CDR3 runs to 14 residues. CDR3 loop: CATSRGGGDTEAFF. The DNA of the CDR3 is TGTGCCACCAGCAGAGGGGGAGGGGACACTGAAGCTTTCTTT.

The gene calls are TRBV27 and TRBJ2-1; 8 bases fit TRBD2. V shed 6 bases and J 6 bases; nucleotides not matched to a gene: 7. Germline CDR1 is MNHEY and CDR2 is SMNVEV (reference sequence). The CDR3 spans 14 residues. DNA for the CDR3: TGTGCCAGCAGACCTAGGACTAGCCTCAATGAGCAGTTCTTC. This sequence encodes CASRPRTSLNEQFF.

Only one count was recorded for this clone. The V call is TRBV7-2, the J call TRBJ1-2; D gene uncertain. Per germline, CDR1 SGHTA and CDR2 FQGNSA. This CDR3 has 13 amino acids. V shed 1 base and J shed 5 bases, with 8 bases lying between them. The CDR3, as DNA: TGTGCCAGCAGCTTAGGCGGAGAATATGGCTACACCTTC. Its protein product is CASSLGGEYGYTF.

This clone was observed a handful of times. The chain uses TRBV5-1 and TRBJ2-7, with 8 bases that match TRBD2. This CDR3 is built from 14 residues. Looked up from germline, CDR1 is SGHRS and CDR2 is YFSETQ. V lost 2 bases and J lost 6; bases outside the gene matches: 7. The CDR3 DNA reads TGCGCCAGCAGCTTCAACGGGGGGGCCGGCGAGCAGTACTTC. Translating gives CASSFNGGAGEQYF.

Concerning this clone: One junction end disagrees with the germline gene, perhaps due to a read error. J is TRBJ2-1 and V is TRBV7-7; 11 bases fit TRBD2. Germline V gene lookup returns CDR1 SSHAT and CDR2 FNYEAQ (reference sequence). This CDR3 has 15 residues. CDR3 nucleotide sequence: TGTGCTAGCAGCCAGACTAGCGGGGCGTACAATGAGCAGTTCTTC. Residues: CASSQTSGAYNEQFF.

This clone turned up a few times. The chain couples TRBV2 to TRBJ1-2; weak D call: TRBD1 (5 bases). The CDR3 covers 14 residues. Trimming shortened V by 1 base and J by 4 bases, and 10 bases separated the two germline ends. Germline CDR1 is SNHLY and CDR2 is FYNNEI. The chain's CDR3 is CASSEDGGRYGYTF. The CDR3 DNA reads TGTGCCAGCAGTGAAGACGGGGGTCGCTATGGCTACACCTTC.

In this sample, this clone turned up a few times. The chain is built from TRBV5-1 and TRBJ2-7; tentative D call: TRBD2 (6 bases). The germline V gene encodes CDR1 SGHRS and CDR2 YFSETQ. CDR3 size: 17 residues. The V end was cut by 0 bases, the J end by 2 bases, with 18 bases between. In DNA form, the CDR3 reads TGCGCCAGCAGCTTGGCCCAGTCTTCGGGAGCAACCTACGAGCAGTACTTC. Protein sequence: CASSLAQSSGATYEQYF. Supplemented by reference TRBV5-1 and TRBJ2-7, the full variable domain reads KAGVTQTPRYLIKTRGQQVTLSCSPISGHRSVSWYQQTPGQGLQFLFEYFSETQRNKGNFPGRFSGRQFSNSRSEMNVSTLELGDSALYLCASSLAQSSGATYEQYFGPGTRLTVT.

The DNA for the CDR3 is TGTGCCAGCAGGTTACAGGGAGAGAACACTGAAGCTTTCTTT. Translation gives CASRLQGENTEAFF. The genes are TRBV2 and TRBJ1-1, with D perhaps TRBD1 (6 bases). The CDR3 spans 14 residues. Germline CDR1 reads SNHLY; CDR2 reads FYNNEI. V was pared by 6 bases and J by 1 base, with 12 bases between.

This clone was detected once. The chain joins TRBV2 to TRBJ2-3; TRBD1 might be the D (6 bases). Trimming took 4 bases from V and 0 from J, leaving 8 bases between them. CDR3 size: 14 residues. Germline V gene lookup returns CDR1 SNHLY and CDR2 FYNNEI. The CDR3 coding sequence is TGTGCCAGCAGTGCTCAGGGGAGCACAGATACGCAGTATTTT. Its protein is CASSAQGSTDTQYF. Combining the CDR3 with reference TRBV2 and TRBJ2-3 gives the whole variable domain EPEVTQTPSHQVTQMGQEVILRCVPISNHLYFYWYRQILGQKVEFLVSFYNNEISEKSEIFDDQFSVERPDGSNFTLKIRSTKLEDSAMYFCASSAQGSTDTQYFGPGTRLTVL.

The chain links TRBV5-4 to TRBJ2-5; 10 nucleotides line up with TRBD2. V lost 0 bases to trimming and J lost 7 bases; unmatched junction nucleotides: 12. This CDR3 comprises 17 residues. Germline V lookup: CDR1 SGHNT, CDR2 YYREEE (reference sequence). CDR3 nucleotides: TGTGCCAGCAGCTTGGAAATCTGGAGCGGGAGGGAGGGGACCCAGTACTTC. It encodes CASSLEIWSGREGTQYF. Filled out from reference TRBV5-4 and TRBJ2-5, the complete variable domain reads ETGVTQSPTHLIKTRGQQVTLRCSSQSGHNTVSWYQQALGQGPQFIFQYYREEENGRGNFPPRFSGLQFPNYSSELNVNALELDDSALYLCASSLEIWSGREGTQYFGPGTRLLVL.

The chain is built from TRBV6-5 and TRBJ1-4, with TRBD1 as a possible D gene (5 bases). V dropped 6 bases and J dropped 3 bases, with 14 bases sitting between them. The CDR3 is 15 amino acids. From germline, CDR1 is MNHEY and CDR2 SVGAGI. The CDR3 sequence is CASRSGLYPNEKLFF. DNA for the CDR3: TGTGCCAGCAGATCAGGGTTATATCCTAATGAAAAACTGTTTTTT.